This TCR beta chain originates from a study of siplizumab effects on memory and regulatory T cells. This table comes from immunoSEQ multiplex PCR, and its TCRdb copy is limited to in-frame clones, with some not included. In the table there are roughly 100,000 clones, approximately 94% of which are singletons. The table lists this clone with a count of one. This CDR3 region has 14 residues. In germline, CDR1 is SGHTA, CDR2 FQGNSA. Trimming took 6 bases from V and 4 from J; bases not matched to a gene: 5. The genes are TRBV7-2 and TRBJ2-2, with 7 bases matching TRBD2. Specimen: CD4+ T cells sorted from blood. The TCR was taken from a human donor in good health. The CDR3 DNA reads as TGTGCCAGCAGGGTCGGGGGGAGCACCGGGGAGCTGTTTTTT. It is translated as CASRVGGSTGELFF.